The rows below give T cell receptor beta chains drawn from one sample of a study of shared clonotypes between healthy human individuals. Assay: immunoSEQ multiplex PCR; the TCRdb copy retains only in-frame clones and omits some. The sample lists about 2 million clones, less than 95% occurring once. The sequenced material came from naive CD8+ T cells sorted from blood. The receptors were gathered from a man aged 18 to 30 in good health. Each CDR3 is given with its conserved first and last residue. The order of the fields is D gene, clone size, J gene, V gene, CDR3 protein, CDR3 DNA. The D gene is left open where the match is weak. The listing skips clone size in some rows; elsewhere it reads once, few, many or a size class.

NA	NA	TRBJ1-1	TRBV27	CASSLGGANTEAFF	TGTGCCAGCAGTTTGGGGGGGGCCAACACTGAAGCTTTCTTT
NA	NA	TRBJ2-7	TRBV6-1	CASSEYGPGYEQYF	TGTGCCAGCAGCGAATACGGGCCTGGATACGAGCAGTACTTC
TRBD1	NA	TRBJ1-1	TRBV4-1	CASSQGTGLNTEAFF	TGCGCCAGCAGCCAAGGGACAGGGTTGAACACTGAAGCTTTCTTT
TRBD1	NA	TRBJ2-7	TRBV29-1	CSVSTGGREQYF	TGCAGCGTTTCGACAGGGGGAAGGGAGCAGTACTTC
NA	NA	TRBJ2-5	TRBV7-8	CASSLELARGETQYF	TGTGCCAGCAGCTTAGAATTAGCGCGGGGTGAGACCCAGTACTTC
NA	NA	TRBJ1-3	TRBV4-3	CASSQGRAGTGNTIYF	TGCGCCAGCAGCCAAGGGAGGGCAGGTACTGGAAACACCATATATTTT
TRBD1	NA	TRBJ2-5	TRBV25-1	CASSEYVTGGVDETQYF	TGTGCCAGCAGTGAATATGTGACAGGGGGCGTAGATGAGACCCAGTACTTC
TRBD1	NA	TRBJ2-7	TRBV5-4	CASSLGDRAGEQYF	TGTGCCAGCAGCTTGGGAGACAGGGCTGGCGAGCAGTACTTC
NA	once	TRBJ2-5	TRBV7-9	CASKTSAETQYF	TGTGCCAGCAAGACTTCCGCGGAGACCCAGTACTTC
TRBD2	NA	TRBJ2-3	TRBV19	CASSIDNFRAGEPDTQYF	TGTGCCAGTAGTATAGACAATTTTCGTGCGGGAGAACCAGATACGCAGTATTTT
TRBD1	few	TRBJ2-5	TRBV10-2	CASSGGQGMKETQYF	TGCGCCAGCAGCGGGGGACAGGGAATGAAAGAGACCCAGTACTTC
NA	once	TRBJ2-7	TRBV5-4	CASSLARGPEQYF	TGTGCCAGCAGCTTGGCGCGGGGCCCCGAGCAGTACTTC
NA	NA	TRBJ1-2	TRBV29-1	CSVEGEEANYGYTF	TGCAGCGTTGAAGGCGAGGAAGCTAACTATGGCTACACCTTC
NA	NA	TRBJ2-5	TRBV2	CASGSQETQYF	TGTGCCAGCGGCAGTCAAGAGACCCAGTACTTC
NA	NA	TRBJ1-6	TRBV6-5	CASSDDFPLLHF	TGTGCCAGCAGTGACGACTTTCCGCTCCTCCACTTT
NA	NA	TRBJ2-5	TRBV9	CASSPGQKGETQYF	TGTGCCAGCAGCCCCGGACAGAAAGGAGAGACCCAGTACTTC
NA	NA	TRBJ2-2	TRBV6-1	CASREGGWTGELFF	TGTGCCAGCAGAGAGGGGGGCTGGACCGGGGAGCTGTTTTTT
TRBD2	once	TRBJ2-7	TRBV4-1	CASSQSVSGSNEQYF	TGCGCCAGCAGCCAATCCGTTAGCGGGAGCAACGAGCAGTACTTC
TRBD1	NA	TRBJ2-7	TRBV7-2	CASSSTGNYEQYF	TGTGCCAGCAGCTCGACAGGGAACTACGAGCAGTACTTC
NA	NA	TRBJ2-5	TRBV11-3	CASSLGSGGVQETQYF	TGTGCCAGCAGCTTAGGGTCGGGCGGGGTTCAAGAGACCCAGTACTTC
TRBD1	NA	TRBJ2-2	TRBV4-1	CASQGAGELFF	TGCGCCAGCCAGGGGGCCGGGGAGCTGTTTTTT
NA	NA	TRBJ2-3	TRBV27	CASSTNPHRDGDTDTQYF	TGTGCCAGCAGTACGAATCCTCACAGGGATGGGGACACAGATACGCAGTATTTT
TRBD2	NA	TRBJ2-2	TRBV7-9	CASILAGTSVGELFF	TGTGCCAGCATCCTAGCCGGGACTAGCGTTGGGGAGCTGTTTTTT
NA	NA	TRBJ1-2	TRBV13	CASSSSGYGYTF	TGTGCCAGCAGTTCATCCGGCTATGGCTACACCTTC
NA	NA	TRBJ2-7	TRBV29-1	CSVAPRGVSYEQYF	TGCAGCGTTGCCCCTCGAGGTGTATCCTACGAGCAGTACTTC
NA	NA	TRBJ1-1	TRBV28	CASSFDPGNTEAFF	TGTGCCAGCAGTTTTGATCCCGGTAACACTGAAGCTTTCTTT
NA	NA	TRBJ1-2	TRBV5-6	CASSGRENYGYTF	TGTGCCAGCAGCGGCCGGGAAAACTATGGCTACACCTTC
NA	NA	TRBJ1-2	TRBV5-6	CASSGDEGGYTF	TGTGCCAGCAGCGGAGATGAGGGTGGCTACACCTTC
TRBD1	NA	TRBJ2-3	TRBV6-5	CASSYSTGGGEDTQYF	TGTGCCAGCAGTTACTCGACAGGGGGCGGTGAGGATACGCAGTATTTT
NA	NA	TRBJ1-2	TRBV7-2	CASSFIGMDEPAHYGYTF	TGTGCCAGCAGCTTCATTGGTATGGACGAACCAGCCCACTATGGCTACACCTTC
TRBD2	NA	TRBJ2-3	TRBV5-1	CASSLAGGTDTQYF	TGCGCCAGCAGCTTGGCGGGGGGGACAGATACGCAGTATTTT
NA	NA	TRBJ1-1	TRBV7-9	CASSFVAVNTEAFF	TGTGCCAGCAGCTTTGTGGCAGTGAACACTGAAGCTTTCTTT
NA	NA	TRBJ2-2	TRBV19	CASRQGKHTGELFF	TGTGCCAGTAGACAGGGAAAACACACCGGGGAGCTGTTTTTT
NA	NA	TRBJ2-1	TRBV30	CAWSGLYNEQFF	TGTGCCTGGAGTGGACTATACAATGAGCAGTTCTTC
NA	NA	TRBJ2-2	TRBV28	CASSFGLIANTGELFF	TGTGCCAGCAGTTTTGGACTGATCGCGAACACCGGGGAGCTGTTTTTT
NA	NA	TRBJ2-7	TRBV11-2	CASSFVDYEQYF	TGTGCCAGCAGCTTCGTCGACTACGAGCAGTACTTC
NA	NA	TRBJ1-1	TRBV7-9	CASSWGGLDTEAFF	TGTGCCAGCAGCTGGGGGGGTCTCGACACTGAAGCTTTCTTT
NA	NA	TRBJ2-1	TRBV7-9	CASSPSFGGSYNEQFF	TGTGCCAGCAGCCCCTCGTTCGGGGGTTCCTACAATGAGCAGTTCTTC
TRBD1	NA	TRBJ1-4	TRBV7-9	CASSSRDRGLEKLFF	TGTGCCAGCAGCTCCCGGGACAGGGGATTAGAAAAACTGTTTTTT
TRBD2	NA	TRBJ2-7	TRBV4-1	CASSLGTSGSYEQYF	TGCGCCAGCAGCCTCGGGACTAGCGGATCCTACGAGCAGTACTTC
TRBD1	NA	TRBJ2-5	TRBV7-9	CASSLGTGLQETQYF	TGTGCCAGCAGCTTAGGGACAGGGCTACAAGAGACCCAGTACTTC